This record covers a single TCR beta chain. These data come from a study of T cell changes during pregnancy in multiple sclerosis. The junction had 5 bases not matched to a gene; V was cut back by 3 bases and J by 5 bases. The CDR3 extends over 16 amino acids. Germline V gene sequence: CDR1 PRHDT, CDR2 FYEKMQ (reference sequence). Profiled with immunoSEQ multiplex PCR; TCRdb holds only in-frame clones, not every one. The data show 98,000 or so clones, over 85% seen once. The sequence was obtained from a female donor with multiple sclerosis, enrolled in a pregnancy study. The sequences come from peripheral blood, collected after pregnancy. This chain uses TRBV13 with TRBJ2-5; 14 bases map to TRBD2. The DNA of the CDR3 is TGTGCCAGCAGCTTCGGGACTAGCGGGAGTTGGGAGACCCAGTACTTC. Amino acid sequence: CASSFGTSGSWETQYF.